This paragraph reports one T cell receptor (beta chain). This entry is derived from a study of shared clonotypes between healthy human individuals. Trimming removed 5 bases from V and 9 bases from J; junction bases left unmatched: 13. Germline values: CDR1 SGHDT, CDR2 YYEEEE. The CDR3 spans 16 residues. As defined, naive CD8 cells were CD45RO-negative and positively selected for CCR7, with terminally differentiated effector memory CD45RA+ cells excluded. None of the donors, who were healthy HIV-negative adults, had recently had acute infections or vaccinations. Some clones are missing from TCRdb's copy, which holds only in-frame ones; the method was immunoSEQ multiplex PCR. The table shows millions of clones, with approximately 95% occurring only once.

The chain links TRBV5-6 to TRBJ1-6; TRBD1 aligns across 8 bases. Sequencing used naive CD8+ T cells sorted from blood. The sequence was obtained from a man between 18 and 29 years old in good health. DNA for the CDR3: TGTGCCAGCAGTCAAGGACAGGGAGGGAGAGGTTCACCCCTCCACTTT. It translates to CASSQGQGGRGSPLHF.